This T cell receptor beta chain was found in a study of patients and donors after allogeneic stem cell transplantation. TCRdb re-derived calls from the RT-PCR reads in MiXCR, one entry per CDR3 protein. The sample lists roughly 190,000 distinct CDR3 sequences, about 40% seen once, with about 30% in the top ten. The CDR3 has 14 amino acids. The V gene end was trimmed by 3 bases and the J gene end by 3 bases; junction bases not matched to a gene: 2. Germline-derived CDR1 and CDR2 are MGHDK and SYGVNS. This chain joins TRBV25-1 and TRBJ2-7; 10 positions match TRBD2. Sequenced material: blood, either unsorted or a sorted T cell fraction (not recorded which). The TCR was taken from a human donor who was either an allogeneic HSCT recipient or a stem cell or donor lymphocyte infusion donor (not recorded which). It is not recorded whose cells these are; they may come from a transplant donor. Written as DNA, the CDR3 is TGTGCCAGCAGTGACGCTAGCGGGAGCTACGAGCAGTACTTC. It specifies CASSDASGSYEQYF.